Each of the 21 T cell receptor beta chains below was sequenced from the same sample in a study of T cells in Graves' hyperthyroidism and ophthalmopathy. Using RNA transcripts as the source, TCR beta CDR3 regions were amplified. The HTBI primer set drove a first-round RT-PCR of the TCR CDR3. TCRdb re-called the multiplex PCR reads with MiXCR, one entry per CDR3 protein. The data hold 250,000 to 400,000 distinct CDR3 sequences, with roughly 15% observed a single time. The specimen was blood. The source of these receptors is a woman in her thirties or forties with Graves' ophthalmopathy.

This clonotype was counted ten times or more. The chain is built from TRBV24-1 and TRBJ2-5; possible D gene TRBD2, 6 bases. Germline CDR1 reads KGHDR; CDR2 reads SFDVKD. The CDR3 consists of 15 residues. The V end lost 5 bases, the J end lost 5 bases, and 17 bases lay between the germline ends. The CDR3 DNA follows: TGTGCCACCAGTGGAGGGTCGGGGGTCGGTGAGACCCAGTACTTC. Its translation is CATSGGSGVGETQYF.

This clonotype has at least ten counts. The gene calls are TRBV28 and TRBJ1-4; D is unclear. In germline, CDR1 is MDHEN, CDR2 SYDVKM. The CDR3 covers 12 residues. V dropped 5 bases and J dropped 4 bases, with 5 bases sitting between them. Here the CDR3 reads CASSDINEKLFF. The CDR3 region has the DNA TGTGCCAGCAGTGACATTAATGAAAAACTGTTTTTT.

This clonotype was seen ten or more times. The CDR3, as DNA: TGTGCCAGCAGCCCAGGACTAGCGGGAGGCTACGAGCAGTACTTC. Translating it yields CASSPGLAGGYEQYF. V is TRBV28 and J is TRBJ2-7, with 14 bases aligning to TRBD2. This CDR3 has 15 amino acids. Germline loops: CDR1 MDHEN, CDR2 SYDVKM. Trimming removed 6 bases from V and 3 bases from J; junction bases left unmatched: 4. Full variable domain (rest looked up from reference TRBV28 and TRBJ2-7): DVKVTQSSRYLVKRTGEKVFLECVQDMDHENMFWYRQDPGLGLRLIYFSYDVKMKEKGDIPEGYSVSREKKERFSLILESASTNQTSMYLCASSPGLAGGYEQYFGPGTRLTVT.

At least ten counts were recorded for this clonotype. This chain links TRBV6-1 with TRBJ2-5; no reliable D call. The CDR3 is 15 residues long. CDR1 MNHNS and CDR2 SASEGT come from the germline V gene. The germline V and J ends were trimmed by 1 base and 3 bases, with 12 bases remaining between them. CDR3 in amino acids: CASSEGRPDKETQYF. CDR3 bases: TGTGCCAGCAGTGAAGGTCGCCCCGACAAAGAGACCCAGTACTTC.

This clonotype was observed at least ten times. The chain combines TRBV20-1 with TRBJ2-3; 11 positions agree with TRBD1. With 3 bases clipped from V and 0 bases from J, the junction kept 8 bases outside the gene matches. Germline CDR1 is DFQATT and CDR2 is SNEGSKA (reference sequence). This CDR3 has 17 residues. The CDR3 nucleotides are TGCAGTGCTAGGCCGGACAGGGGGCGATTTAGCACAGATACGCAGTATTTT. Translating gives CSARPDRGRFSTDTQYF.

This clonotype has only a few counts. The gene calls are TRBV14 and TRBJ2-7; no reliable D call. Per germline, CDR1 SGHDN and CDR2 FVKESK. This CDR3 is 14 amino acids long. Trimming stripped 1 base from V and 0 bases from J, with 7 bases between. DNA of the CDR3: TGTGCCAGCAGCCAAGTACAGAACTCCTACGAGCAGTACTTC. It encodes CASSQVQNSYEQYF. Full variable domain (missing parts from reference TRBV14 and TRBJ2-7): EAGVTQFPSHSVIEKGQTVTLRCDPISGHDNLYWYRRVMGKEIKFLLHFVKESKQDESGMPNNRFLAERTGGTYSTLKVQPAELEDSGVYFCASSQVQNSYEQYFGPGTRLTVT.

The sample holds many counts of this clonotype. The CDR3 loop is CASRGTGNEQYF. Here the CDR3 DNA reads TGTGCCAGCAGGGGGACAGGGAACGAGCAGTACTTC. V is TRBV6-1 and J is TRBJ2-7; 9 bases fit TRBD1. The J segment lost 5 bases and the V segment lost 6 bases, leaving 2 bases of the junction unmatched. There are 12 residues in the CDR3. Germline lookup yields CDR1 MNHNS and CDR2 SASEGT.

Only a few counts were recorded for this clonotype. The chain links TRBV20-1 to TRBJ2-2; D is possibly TRBD2 (7 bases). Germline assignment: CDR1 DFQATT and CDR2 SNEGSKA (reference sequence). V was clipped by 4 bases and J by 3 bases, with 18 bases between them. There are 16 residues in the CDR3. This CDR3 reads CSATVGGGLDTGELFF. In DNA form, the CDR3 reads TGCAGTGCTACCGTGGGGGGGGGGCTTGACACCGGGGAGCTGTTTTTT.

In this sample, this clonotype turned up many times. The chain couples TRBV11-2 to TRBJ2-2, with TRBD2 matching over 8 bases. The CDR3 extends over 16 amino acids. The germline gives CDR1 SGHAT, CDR2 FQNNGV. Germline trimming cut 5 bases from V and 4 bases from J; bases unmatched to any gene: 9. The CDR3 loop is CASSLRTSLITGELFF. Written as DNA, the CDR3 is TGTGCCAGCAGCCTACGGACTAGCCTAATCACCGGGGAGCTGTTTTTT.

The chain recombines TRBV24-1 with TRBJ2-6; no firm D call. The ends were cut back, 3 bases at V and 0 bases at J, with 2 bases in the middle. The CDR3 has 14 residues. Germline-derived CDR1 and CDR2 are KGHDR and SFDVKD. In DNA form, the CDR3 reads TGTGCCACCAGTGATCGCTCTGGGGCCAACGTCCTGACTTTC. It yields the protein CATSDRSGANVLTF.

This clonotype appeared many times. J is TRBJ2-5 and V is TRBV12-3 or TRBV12-4; D is perhaps TRBD1 or TRBD2 (6 bases each). Between the trimmed V and J ends, which lost 10 bases and 5 bases, there was a span of 17 bases. CDR3 size: 13 residues. For the CDR3, the DNA is TGTGCCACCACTAGCAATACAGGGGAGACCCAGTACTTC. Amino acid sequence: CATTSNTGETQYF.

The V call is TRBV3-1, the J call TRBJ2-1; 9 positions match TRBD2. Germline CDR1 and CDR2: LGHDT and YNNKEL (reference sequence). The CDR3 is 15 residues long. V trimming: 11 bases; J trimming: 7 bases; junction bases outside the gene matches: 15. As DNA, the CDR3 is TGTGCCGGCACCCAAGCGGGGGGCTTGGGGAATGAGCAGTTCTTC. Protein sequence: CAGTQAGGLGNEQFF.

The chain is built from TRBV20-1 and TRBJ2-1; D could derive from TRBD1 or TRBD2 (7 bases each). The CDR3 is made up of 17 amino acids. Per germline, CDR1 DFQATT and CDR2 SNEGSKA (reference sequence). Trimming took off 7 bases at V and 3 bases at J, with 25 bases between the two ends. The CDR3: CSVSGGSHGGYYNEQFF. In DNA, the CDR3 is TGCAGTGTTTCAGGGGGTTCCCACGGGGGGTACTACAATGAGCAGTTCTTC.

This clonotype was recorded at least ten times. This rearrangement joins TRBV11-3 to TRBJ2-3; 7 positions agree with TRBD1. The CDR3 is 18 residues long. The V gene end was trimmed by 7 bases and the J gene end by 2 bases; junction bases not matched to a gene: 18. Germline V gives CDR1 SGHNT, CDR2 YENEEA. CDR3 protein: CASTERDSAAEFTDTQYF. CDR3 in DNA: TGTGCCAGCACAGAACGGGACAGTGCAGCTGAATTCACAGATACGCAGTATTTT.

This clonotype was seen once. The J gene is TRBJ2-7, the V gene TRBV2, with D unresolved. Germline CDR1 SNHLY, CDR2 FYNNEI. The CDR3 is made up of 15 amino acids. V lost 6 bases, J lost 3 bases, and 18 bases lay in between. The CDR3 spells CASSVGWGIGYEQYF. Written as DNA, the CDR3 is TGTGCCAGCAGCGTGGGTTGGGGTATCGGCTACGAGCAGTACTTC.

There are many counts of this clonotype. V and J are TRBV29-1 and TRBJ2-2; weak D call: TRBD1 (6 bases). V lost 7 bases, J lost 3 bases, and 12 bases lay in between. The CDR3 is 13 residues long. Germline V gene data show CDR1 as SQVTM and CDR2 as ANQGSEA. The CDR3 DNA is TGCAGCGGTAAACAGGGCGACACCGGGGAGCTGTTTTTT. Translation: CSGKQGDTGELFF.

As to this clonotype: A read error is possible here, since a much larger clone lies one base away. This rearrangement joins TRBV5-5 to TRBJ1-4; no clear D gene. This CDR3 has 12 residues. Trimming took off 4 bases at V and 10 bases at J, with 11 bases between the two ends. Germline V lookup: CDR1 SGHKS, CDR2 YYEKEE (reference sequence). The CDR3 loop reads CASSRAGGKLFF. CDR3 sequence (DNA): TGTGCCAGCAGCCGAGCAGGTGGAAAACTGTTTTTT.

This clonotype was seen ten or more times. This chain links TRBV12-3 or TRBV12-4 with TRBJ2-7; D is possibly TRBD2 (7 bases). CDR3 size: 13 residues. V was pared by 4 bases and J by 4 bases, with 11 bases between. The CDR3 sequence: CASSSEGGYEQYF. CDR3 DNA: TGTGCCAGCAGTTCTGAGGGGGGGTACGAGCAGTACTTC.

There are many counts of this clonotype. The chain joins TRBV6-1 to TRBJ2-5, with 7 bases that match TRBD2. CDR1 is MNHNS and CDR2 is SASEGT in the germline V gene. The CDR3 is 13 residues long. V shed 8 bases, J shed 5 bases, and the junction held 8 bases outside the gene matches. The CDR3 is CASGSQGGETQYF. For the CDR3, the DNA is TGTGCCAGCGGCTCTCAGGGAGGGGAGACCCAGTACTTC.

This clonotype was picked up many times. V is TRBV3-1 and J is TRBJ1-2, with D unresolved. There are 12 residues in the CDR3. Trimming removed 1 base from V and 8 bases from J, with 8 bases in between. CDR1 LGHDT and CDR2 YNNKEL come from the germline V gene (reference sequence). Here the CDR3 DNA reads TGTGCCAGCAGCCAAGGCATGGTCGGCTACACCTTC. Translating gives CASSQGMVGYTF.

The chain has TRBV5-4 and TRBJ2-1; D not resolved. The CDR3 contains 15 residues. Trimming pared 4 bases from V and 0 bases from J, leaving 11 bases between. Germline lookup yields CDR1 SGHNT and CDR2 YYREEE (reference sequence). This CDR3 is CASSPRPSSYNEQFF. The CDR3 DNA is TGTGCCAGCAGCCCGAGACCTAGCTCCTACAATGAGCAGTTCTTC. The full variable domain, rest sourced from reference TRBV5-4 and TRBJ2-1, is ETGVTQSPTHLIKTRGQQVTLRCSSQSGHNTVSWYQQALGQGPQFIFQYYREEENGRGNFPPRFSGLQFPNYSSELNVNALELDDSALYLCASSPRPSSYNEQFFGPGTRLTVL.